This TCR beta chain was profiled in a study of blood T cell repertoires in COVID-19. Study background: Sources were T cells, B-cell-depleted T cells, or PBMCs; the material itself was cDNA or gDNA.

Germline lookup yields CDR1 SGHTS and CDR2 YDEGEE. The CDR3 covers 15 residues. Between the trimmed V and J ends, which lost 2 bases and 1 base, there was a span of 10 bases. Using immunoSEQ multiplex PCR, the repertoire was profiled, and TCRdb retains in-frame clones only, with some absent. The sample yields under 100,000 clones, around 88% seen once. What was sequenced was peripheral blood. The sequence was collected from a man between 25 and 39 years old with acute or convalescent COVID-19. The V call is TRBV5-8, the J call TRBJ1-3; weak D call: TRBD1 (6 bases). CDR3 sequence: CASSLQGTSGNTIYF. DNA of the CDR3: TGTGCCAGCAGCTTACAGGGAACGTCTGGAAACACCATATATTTT.